These 23 T cell receptor beta chains came from one sample sequenced in a study of CD8+CD57+ T cells in acquired aplastic anemia. CDR3 and TCR beta VDJ profiling relied on genomic DNA as the template. TCRdb recomputed calls from the reads with MiXCR, one row per CDR3 protein. The sample has about 270,000 distinct CDR3 sequences, approximately 57% seen once. Sequencing was done on a sample of sorted CD4+, CD8+, or CD8+CD57+ T cells (not recorded which) from PBMCs. The receptors were gathered from a human donor with severe aplastic anemia or a healthy control (not recorded which).

The table lists this clonotype with a few counts. Being one base from a much bigger clone, this may be a read error. V is TRBV11-3 and J is TRBJ2-1; maybe TRBD1 (6 bases). CDR3 length: 14 amino acids. The V end was cut by 5 bases, the J end by 9 bases, with 17 bases between. The germline V gene encodes CDR1 SGHNT and CDR2 YENEEA. This chain's CDR3 is CASSGAGAYGEQFF. CDR3 in DNA: TGTGCCAGCAGCGGGGCAGGGGCTTATGGTGAGCAGTTCTTC.

J is TRBJ2-2 and V is TRBV12-3 or TRBV12-4; possible D gene TRBD1, 6 bases. Trimming pared 8 bases from V and 8 bases from J, leaving 36 bases between. CDR3 length: 20 residues. The CDR3 reads CASELALGQFGSSKPGELFF. The CDR3, as DNA: TGTGCCAGCGAGTTAGCCCTCGGACAGTTCGGGTCCTCCAAGCCGGGGGAGCTGTTTTTT.

In its sample, this clonotype was seen once. The chain employs TRBV2 and TRBJ2-6; 11 nucleotides align to TRBD2. The germline CDR1 and CDR2 sequences are SNHLY and FYNNEI. This CDR3 is built from 20 residues. V shed 7 bases and J 1 base; nucleotides not matched to a gene: 15. The CDR3 bases are TGTGCCAGCACTACCCCCGGGACTAGCGGTGGGGGGTCTGGGGCCAACGTCCTGACTTTC. This codes for CASTTPGTSGGGSGANVLTF.

The table lists this clonotype with many counts. The genes are TRBV19 and TRBJ2-1; 8 bases are a match to TRBD1. V lost 7 bases to trimming and J lost 4 bases; unmatched junction nucleotides: 9. From germline, CDR1 is LNHDA and CDR2 SQIVND (reference sequence). The CDR3 is 15 residues long. The CDR3 is CASTQGAGGYNEQFF. The CDR3 DNA reads TGTGCCAGTACCCAGGGGGCAGGCGGTTACAATGAGCAGTTCTTC.

V is TRBV5-4 and J is TRBJ1-1; no definite D call. V lost 1 base and J 3 bases, leaving 10 bases between the germline ends. This CDR3 spans 14 amino acids. From germline, CDR1 is SGHNT and CDR2 YYREEE (reference sequence). This chain's CDR3 is CASSLTPSDTEAFF. In DNA, the CDR3 is TGTGCCAGCAGCTTGACCCCGTCAGACACTGAAGCTTTCTTT.

The chain is built from TRBV6-1 and TRBJ1-1; D not certain. Between the trimmed V and J ends, which lost 7 bases and 0 bases, there was a span of 9 bases. The germline V gene has CDR1 MNHNS and CDR2 SASEGT. The CDR3 runs 13 residues. The CDR3 DNA reads TGTGCCAGCAACAATGTTATGAACACTGAAGCTTTCTTT. Its translation: CASNNVMNTEAFF.

CDR3 bases: TGTGCCAGCAGTGAATCGTCTATTCCCTATGAGCAGTTCTTC. Its translation: CASSESSIPYEQFF. This chain links TRBV2 with TRBJ2-1, with D hard to call. Germline loops: CDR1 SNHLY, CDR2 FYNNEI. This CDR3 is built from 14 residues. The V end was cut by 2 bases, the J end by 8 bases, with 13 bases between.

The chain uses TRBV12-3 or TRBV12-4 and TRBJ1-2, with D perhaps matching TRBD1 (6 bases). Trimming shortened V by 4 bases and J by 8 bases, and 11 bases separated the two germline ends. The CDR3 totals 12 residues. CDR3 nucleotide sequence: TGTGCCAGCAGTTCAACAGGGATCGGCTACACCTTC. Protein sequence: CASSSTGIGYTF.

There are a few counts of this clonotype. The V call is TRBV10-1, the J call TRBJ1-6; 10 bases match TRBD1. Germline loops: CDR1 WNHNN, CDR2 SYGVQD (reference sequence). Unmatched junction bases numbered 8, after V lost 8 bases and J lost 10 bases. This CDR3 is 14 amino acids long. The CDR3: CASPLGTGVSPLHF. DNA of the CDR3: TGCGCCAGCCCGTTAGGGACAGGGGTGTCACCCCTCCACTTT.

The rearrangement uses TRBV19 and TRBJ2-3; D may be TRBD1 (5 bases). The CDR3 has 15 amino acids. The V end lost 5 bases, the J end lost 1 base, and 13 bases lay between the germline ends. CDR1 is LNHDA and CDR2 is SQIVND in the germline V gene (reference sequence). The CDR3 nucleotides are TGTGCCAGTAGTCCGGCCGACAGTCGCACAGATACGCAGTATTTT. It is translated as CASSPADSRTDTQYF.

This clonotype was found many times. The CDR3 nucleotides are TGCAGTGCAGCCTCGACTAGCGGCTCGGTCACCGGGGAGCTGTTTTTT. Translating gives CSAASTSGSVTGELFF. The chain joins TRBV20-1 to TRBJ2-2; 9 bases fit TRBD2. V shed 6 bases, J shed 4 bases, and the junction held 12 bases outside the gene matches. Germline V CDR1 and CDR2: DFQATT, SNEGSKA (reference sequence). This CDR3 has 16 amino acids.

The rearrangement links TRBV2 to TRBJ2-7; weak D call: TRBD2 (6 bases). This CDR3 spans 14 amino acids. CDR1 SNHLY and CDR2 FYNNEI come from the germline V gene. With 4 bases removed from V and 5 bases from J, the gap between germline ends came to 15 bases. CDR3 sequence reads: CASSGGTAEDEQYF. DNA for the CDR3: TGTGCCAGCAGTGGCGGGACCGCGGAGGACGAGCAGTACTTC.

This clonotype was counted between two and nine times. The chain employs TRBV28 and TRBJ1-3; 7 bases line up with TRBD1. Per the germline V gene, CDR1 is MDHEN and CDR2 is SYDVKM. The ends lost 6 bases at V and 2 bases at J; junction bases unmatched: 13. The CDR3 spans 17 residues. The CDR3 loop is CASRPLIQGLTGNTIYF. For the CDR3, the DNA is TGTGCCAGCAGGCCCCTAATACAGGGGCTGACTGGAAACACCATATATTTT.

As concerns this clonotype: Possible read error: a much larger clone is one base away. The chain is built from TRBV12-5 and TRBJ2-7; no firm D call. The CDR3 spans 12 residues. CDR1 is LGHNT, CDR2 FRNRAP, per germline. The CDR3 DNA is TGTGCTAGTGGTTTAAGTTTCGGCGAGCAGCACTTC. It yields the protein CASGLSFGEQHF. Together with reference TRBV12-5 and TRBJ2-7, the CDR3 gives the full variable domain: DARVTQTPRHKVTEMGQEVTMRCQPILGHNTVFWYRQTMMQGLELLAYFRNRAPLDDSGMPKDRFSAEMPDATLATLKIQPSEPRDSAVYFCASGLSFGEQHFGPGTRLTVT.

This clonotype was found once. The rearrangement links TRBV10-3 to TRBJ2-1, with 10 bases fitting TRBD1. CDR1 ENHRY and CDR2 SYGVKD come from the germline V gene. The junction had 16 bases not matched to a gene; V was cut back by 2 bases and J by 9 bases. The CDR3 contains 18 residues. Here the CDR3 DNA reads TGTGCCATCAGTGAGCCTAAAGGGGGGACAGGGGAGTCGGCTGAGCAGTTCTTC. This gives the protein CAISEPKGGTGESAEQFF.

The chain employs TRBV2 and TRBJ2-7; tentatively, D is TRBD1 (6 bases). Trimming took 6 bases from V and 10 from J, leaving 10 bases between them. The CDR3 length is 10 residues. Germline-derived CDR1 and CDR2 are SNHLY and FYNNEI. CDR3 sequence reads: CASSDRLQYF. In DNA, the CDR3 is TGTGCCAGCAGCGACAGGTTACAGTACTTC. Together with reference TRBV2 and TRBJ2-7, the CDR3 gives the full variable domain: EPEVTQTPSHQVTQMGQEVILRCVPISNHLYFYWYRQILGQKVEFLVSFYNNEISEKSEIFDDQFSVERPDGSNFTLKIRSTKLEDSAMYFCASSDRLQYFGPGTRLTVT.

This clonotype came up many times. The chain carries TRBV7-9 and TRBJ1-2, with D possibly being TRBD1 (5 bases). The CDR3 is made up of 15 amino acids. V was clipped by 2 bases and J by 2 bases, with 12 bases between them. CDR1 SEHNR and CDR2 FQNEAQ come from the germline V gene (reference sequence). CDR3 bases: TGTGCCAGCAGCTTACCTGGGGCGGGGAACTATGGCTACACCTTC. Translation: CASSLPGAGNYGYTF.

This clonotype was counted ten times or more. This chain links TRBV7-3 with TRBJ2-7, with a possible D match to TRBD1 (5 bases). V lost 3 bases and J 7 bases, leaving 13 bases between the germline ends. This CDR3 is built from 13 residues. Germline V gene lookup returns CDR1 SGHTA and CDR2 FQGTGA. The CDR3 loop is CASSLDNFREQYF. DNA for the CDR3: TGTGCCAGCAGCTTGGACAATTTCCGAGAGCAGTACTTC.

The CDR3 DNA is TGTGCCAGCAGTCCCGCGGACAGGCCTCACATGTATGGCTACACCTTC. It yields the protein CASSPADRPHMYGYTF. V gene TRBV27 combines with J gene TRBJ1-2, with 7 bases lining up with TRBD1. Germline CDR1 and CDR2: MNHEY and SMNVEV (reference sequence). The CDR3 sequence is 16 residues long. After removal of 5 bases from V and 5 bases from J, the junction contained 14 bases not matched to a gene.

In DNA, the CDR3 is TGTGCCATCAGCTCGACAGGCCGCCTCTACGAGCAGTACTTC. This sequence encodes CAISSTGRLYEQYF. J is TRBJ2-7 and V is TRBV10-3; possibly TRBD1 for D (6 bases). This CDR3 comprises 14 residues. With 6 bases removed from V and 3 bases from J, the gap between germline ends came to 15 bases. Germline values: CDR1 ENHRY, CDR2 SYGVKD.

The V gene is TRBV10-3, the J gene TRBJ2-5; 7 bases agree with TRBD1. CDR3 size: 16 residues. Germline trimming cut 1 base from V and 1 base from J; bases unmatched to any gene: 6. CDR1 ENHRY and CDR2 SYGVKD come from the germline V gene. The CDR3 DNA reads as TGTGCCATCAGTGAGTTCGTCGGGACAGCCCAAGAGACCCAGTACTTC. Its translation is CAISEFVGTAQETQYF.

This chain connects TRBV20-1 to TRBJ2-1, with 13 bases identical to TRBD2. CDR1 DFQATT and CDR2 SNEGSKA come from the germline V gene (reference sequence). CDR3 size: 15 residues. Losses at the gene ends were 5 bases for V and 2 bases for J; bases not matched to a gene: 3. CDR3 bases: TGCAGTGCTTACACTAGCGGGGGGGCCTACAATGAGCAGTTCTTC. Encoded protein: CSAYTSGGAYNEQFF.

About this clonotype: At one of its ends the junction is not consistent with the germline gene, which may arise from a read error. This rearrangement joins TRBV6-5 to TRBJ2-7, with D perhaps matching TRBD2 (6 bases). Germline lookup yields CDR1 MNHEY and CDR2 SVGAGI. CDR3 length: 12 residues. In DNA, the CDR3 is TGTGCCAGCAATAGAGGGGCGGGATCACCCAACTTC. Its translation: CASNRGAGSPNF.